This entry features one TCR beta chain sequence. Its antigen is undetermined. The data originate from a study of T cells in tuberculosis. Study overall: T cells were selected with CD1B tetramers loaded with glucose monomycolate. Within 7 days of starting treatment, or before, PBMC were stored. Findings and caveats of the study: Active tuberculosis cases were adults; controls were adolescents. Active tuberculosis patients had shorter CDR3-alpha; the beta difference was nonsignificant.

Time point in this sample: new active TB diagnosis, blood taken before or within 7 days of starting treatment. The CDR3 has 12 amino acids. V lost 5 bases and J lost 4, with 11 bases in between. Germline CDR1 is GTSNPN and CDR2 is SVGIG (reference sequence). Generated by immunoSEQ multiplex PCR, the TCRdb table keeps only in-frame clones and is missing some. The sample shows tens of thousands of clones, approximately 85% of them seen only once. The chain has TRBV30 and TRBJ1-2; D gene unclear. The specimen comprised PBMCs, sampled at tuberculosis diagnosis. The TCR sequence derives from an adult with tuberculosis. Here the CDR3 reads CAWGSGIYGYTF. CDR3 nucleotides: TGTGCCTGGGGGTCGGGAATCTATGGCTACACCTTC.